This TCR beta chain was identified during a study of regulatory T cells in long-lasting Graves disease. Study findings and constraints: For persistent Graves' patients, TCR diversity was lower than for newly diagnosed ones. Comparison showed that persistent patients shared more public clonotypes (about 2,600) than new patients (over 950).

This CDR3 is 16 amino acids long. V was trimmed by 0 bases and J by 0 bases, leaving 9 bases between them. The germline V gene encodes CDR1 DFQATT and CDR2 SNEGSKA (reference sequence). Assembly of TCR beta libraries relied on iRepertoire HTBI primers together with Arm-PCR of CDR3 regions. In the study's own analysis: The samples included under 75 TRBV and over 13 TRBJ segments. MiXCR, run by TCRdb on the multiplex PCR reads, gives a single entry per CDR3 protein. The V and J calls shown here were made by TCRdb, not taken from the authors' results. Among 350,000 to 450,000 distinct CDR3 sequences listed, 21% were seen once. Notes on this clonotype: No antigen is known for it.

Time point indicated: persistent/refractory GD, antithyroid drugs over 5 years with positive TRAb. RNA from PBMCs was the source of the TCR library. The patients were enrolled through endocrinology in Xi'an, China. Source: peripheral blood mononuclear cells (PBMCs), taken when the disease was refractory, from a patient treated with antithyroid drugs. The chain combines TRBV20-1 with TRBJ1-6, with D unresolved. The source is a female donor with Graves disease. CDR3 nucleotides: TGCAGTGCTAGAGATGGGGTTAGCTCCTATAATTCACCCCTCCACTTT. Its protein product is CSARDGVSSYNSPLHF.